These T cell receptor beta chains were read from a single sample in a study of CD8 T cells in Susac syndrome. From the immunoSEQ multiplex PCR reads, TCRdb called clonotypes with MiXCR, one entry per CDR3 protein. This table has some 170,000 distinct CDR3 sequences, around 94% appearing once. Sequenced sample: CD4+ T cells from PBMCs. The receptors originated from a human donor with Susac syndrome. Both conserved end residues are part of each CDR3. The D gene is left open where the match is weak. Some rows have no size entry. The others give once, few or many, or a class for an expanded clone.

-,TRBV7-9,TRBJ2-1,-,CASSLAFTSSYNEQFF,TGTGCCAGCAGCTTAGCGTTTACTAGCAGCTACAATGAGCAGTTCTTC
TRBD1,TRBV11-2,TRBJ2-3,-,CASSTQASTGTLGDTQYF,TGTGCCAGCAGCACGCAGGCCTCGACAGGGACCTTGGGAGATACGCAGTATTTT
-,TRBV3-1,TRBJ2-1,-,CASSPKSRYSARYNEQFF,TGTGCCAGCAGCCCCAAGTCGAGGTACAGTGCGAGATACAATGAGCAGTTCTTC
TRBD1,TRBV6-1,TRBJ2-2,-,CASRQTGGANTGELFF,TGTGCCAGCAGACAGACAGGGGGCGCGAACACCGGGGAGCTGTTTTTT
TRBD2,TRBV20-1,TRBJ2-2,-,CSAIGGATGELFF,TGCAGTGCTATCGGGGGGGCGACCGGGGAGCTGTTTTTT
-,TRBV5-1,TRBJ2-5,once,CASSFNPGRETQYF,TGCGCCAGCAGCTTCAATCCCGGACGGGAGACCCAGTACTTC
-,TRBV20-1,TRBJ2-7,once,CSARGQTYEQYF,TGCAGTGCTAGGGGGCAGACCTACGAGCAGTACTTC
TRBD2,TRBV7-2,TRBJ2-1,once,CASSPTGTSANEQFF,TGTGCCAGCAGCCCAACCGGGACTAGCGCGAATGAGCAGTTCTTC
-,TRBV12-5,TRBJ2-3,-,CASGFPLNRRGFPDTQYF,TGTGCTAGTGGTTTCCCCCTTAACCGGCGGGGATTCCCAGATACGCAGTATTTT
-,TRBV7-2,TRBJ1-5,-,CASSLGRSGYQPQHF,TGTGCCAGCAGCTTAGGCCGCTCGGGGTATCAGCCCCAGCATTTT
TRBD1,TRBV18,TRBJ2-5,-,CASSPPGQVQETQYF,TGTGCCAGCTCACCACCAGGACAGGTCCAAGAGACCCAGTACTTC
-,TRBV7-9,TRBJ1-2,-,CASSSRPGDYGYTF,TGTGCCAGCAGCTCCAGACCGGGAGACTATGGCTACACCTTC
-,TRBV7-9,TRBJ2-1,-,CASSFIGGGHDNEQFF,TGTGCCAGCAGCTTTATCGGGGGAGGCCACGACAATGAGCAGTTCTTC
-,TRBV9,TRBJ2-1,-,CASSGRVTEQFF,TGTGCCAGCAGCGGCAGGGTAACTGAGCAGTTCTTC
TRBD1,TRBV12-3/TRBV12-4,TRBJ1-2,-,CASSPDRGRDGYTF,TGTGCCAGCAGCCCCGACAGGGGGCGGGATGGCTACACCTTC
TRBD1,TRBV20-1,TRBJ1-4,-,CSAARTGVGGKLFF,TGCAGTGCTGCACGGACAGGCGTAGGGGGAAAACTGTTTTTT
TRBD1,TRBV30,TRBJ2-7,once,CAWRDPGTGSQQYF,TGTGCCTGGAGAGACCCCGGGACAGGGTCCCAGCAGTACTTC
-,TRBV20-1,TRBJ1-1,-,CSARPRIRTVEAFF,TGCAGTGCTAGACCCCGGATAAGGACAGTGGAAGCTTTCTTT
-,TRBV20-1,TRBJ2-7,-,CSARGGGEQYF,TGCAGTGCTAGGGGGGGAGGCGAGCAGTACTTC
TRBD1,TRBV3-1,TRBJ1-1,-,CASSQTGGSLNTEAFF,TGTGCCAGCAGCCAGACAGGGGGGAGTCTGAACACTGAAGCTTTCTTT
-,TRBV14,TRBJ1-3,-,CASSQGGTGNTIYF,TGTGCCAGCAGCCAAGGGGGGACTGGAAACACCATATATTTT
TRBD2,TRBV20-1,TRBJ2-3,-,CSARTFGGGTDTQYF,TGCAGTGCTCGAACATTTGGGGGGGGCACAGATACGCAGTATTTT
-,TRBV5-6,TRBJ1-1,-,CASSLGSGRGAFF,TGTGCCAGCAGCTTGGGTTCCGGGCGGGGAGCTTTCTTT
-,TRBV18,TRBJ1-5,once,CASSPEGDQPQHF,TGTGCCAGCTCACCAGAGGGGGATCAGCCCCAGCATTTT
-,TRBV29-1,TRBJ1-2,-,CSVEVAVRANYGYTF,TGCAGCGTTGAAGTAGCAGTCAGAGCTAACTATGGCTACACCTTC
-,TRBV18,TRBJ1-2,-,CASSPPRGQHGYTF,TGTGCCAGCTCACCACCGCGGGGGCAGCATGGCTACACCTTC
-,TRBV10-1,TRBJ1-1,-,CASSESGTEAFF,TGCGCCAGCAGTGAGTCAGGGACTGAAGCTTTCTTT
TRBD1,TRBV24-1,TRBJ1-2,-,CATSDRTGLGGYTF,TGTGCCACCAGTGATAGGACAGGTCTGGGTGGCTACACCTTC
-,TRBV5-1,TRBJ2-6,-,CASSPGDIGANVLTF,TGCGCCAGCAGCCCCGGGGACATTGGGGCCAACGTCCTGACTTTC
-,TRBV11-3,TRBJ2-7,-,CASSLGRCKGVPTEQYF,TGTGCCAGCAGCTTAGGTAGGTGTAAGGGGGTACCGACCGAGCAGTACTTC
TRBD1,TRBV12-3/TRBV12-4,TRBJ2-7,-,CASSWDRKPYEQYF,TGTGCCAGCAGCTGGGACAGAAAACCCTACGAGCAGTACTTC
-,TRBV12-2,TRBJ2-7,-,CASRFRGTSGGYEQYF,TGTGCAAGTCGCTTTAGAGGGACTAGCGGGGGTTACGAGCAGTACTTC
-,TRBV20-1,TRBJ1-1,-,CSAQRLHTEAFF,TGCAGTGCCCAACGTCTGCACACTGAAGCTTTCTTT
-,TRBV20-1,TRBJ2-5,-,CSASLKTQYF,TGCAGTGCTAGTTTGAAGACCCAGTACTTC
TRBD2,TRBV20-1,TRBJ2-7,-,CSANSGTSIEQYF,TGCAGTGCAAACTCCGGGACTAGCATCGAGCAGTACTTC
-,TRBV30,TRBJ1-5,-,CAWSVAGGQPQHF,TGTGCCTGGAGTGTTGCGGGTGGGCAGCCCCAGCATTTT
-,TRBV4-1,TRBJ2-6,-,CASSQGRGLVPNVLTF,TGCGCCAGCAGCCAGGGGCGGGGCCTCGTTCCCAACGTCCTGACTTTC
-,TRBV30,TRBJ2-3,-,CAWSVLSSTDTQYF,TGTGCCTGGAGTGTACTTTCTAGCACAGATACGCAGTATTTT
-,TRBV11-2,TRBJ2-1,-,CASSLVRGNEQFF,TGTGCCAGCAGCTTGGTTCGAGGGAATGAGCAGTTCTTC
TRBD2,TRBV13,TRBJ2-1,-,CASSYRGLRSSYNEQFF,TGTGCCAGCAGCTATCGGGGACTACGGAGCTCCTACAATGAGCAGTTCTTC
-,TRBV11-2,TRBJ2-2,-,CASRPASALTGELFF,TGTGCCAGCCGGCCGGCTAGCGCTTTAACCGGGGAGCTGTTTTTT
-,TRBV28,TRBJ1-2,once,CAIRSGRANYGYTF,TGTGCCATCCGTTCAGGGAGAGCTAACTATGGCTACACCTTC
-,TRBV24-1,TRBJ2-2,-,CATSTGYTGELFF,TGTGCCACCAGTACCGGATACACCGGGGAGCTGTTTTTT
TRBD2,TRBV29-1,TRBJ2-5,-,CSAVTSGRAETQYF,TGCAGCGCCGTTACTAGCGGGAGAGCCGAGACCCAGTACTTC
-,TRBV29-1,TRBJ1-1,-,CSVSHEGNTEAFF,TGCAGCGTTTCTCATGAGGGGAACACTGAAGCTTTCTTT
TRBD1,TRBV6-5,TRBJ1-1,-,CATSQGPEAFF,TGTGCCACCTCACAGGGGCCTGAAGCTTTCTTT
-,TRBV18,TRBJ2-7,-,CASSPLPVSTTSYEQYF,TGTGCCAGCTCACCACTCCCCGTCTCAACCACATCCTACGAGCAGTACTTC
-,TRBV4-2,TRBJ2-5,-,CASSRVIGETQYF,TGTGCCAGCAGCAGGGTGATCGGAGAGACCCAGTACTTC
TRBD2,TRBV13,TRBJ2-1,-,CASSLVDPSGRNEQFF,TGTGCCAGCAGCTTAGTAGATCCTAGCGGGAGGAATGAGCAGTTCTTC